This T cell receptor (beta chain) was sequenced during a study of shared clonotypes between healthy human individuals. CDR3 length equals 16 residues. The germline gives CDR1 SGHAT, CDR2 FQNNGV. V was shortened by 3 bases and J by 0 bases, with 12 bases between the two germline ends. Sequenced by immunoSEQ multiplex PCR; TCRdb stores in-frame clones only, minus some. Of over 400,000 clones listed, roughly 80% are singletons. Sequenced: PBMCs. The chain has TRBV11-2 and TRBJ2-1; the D is unclear. This sequence originates from a woman aged 40 to 50 in good health. Some clones in this sample may be carry-over from other donors' samples. Written as DNA, the CDR3 is TGTGCCAGCAGCTTGACCCGGCGGAGCTCCTACAATGAGCAGTTCTTC. Protein: CASSLTRRSSYNEQFF. The full variable domain, rest sourced from reference TRBV11-2 and TRBJ2-1, is EAGVAQSPRYKIIEKRQSVAFWCNPISGHATLYWYQQILGQGPKLLIQFQNNGVVDDSQLPKDRFSAERLKGVDSTLKIQPAKLEDSAVYLCASSLTRRSSYNEQFFGPGTRLTVL.